A single sample is the source of the 21 T cell receptor beta chains below, sequenced in a study of PD-L1 blockade in urothelial cancer. The time point here: pretreatment peripheral blood. Sequencing used immunoSEQ multiplex PCR; TCRdb keeps in-frame clones, though not all of them. The sample has about 52,000 clones, around 75% seen once. This material consisted of PBMCs, taken around atezolizumab (anti-PD-L1) treatment. The receptors were sampled from a man in his sixties or seventies with urothelial cancer.

CDR3 protein: CASSQDLGQGGTEAFF. The CDR3 DNA sequence: TGCGCCAGCAGCCAAGATCTTGGACAGGGGGGGACTGAAGCTTTCTTT. This chain connects TRBV4-3 to TRBJ1-1, with TRBD1 matching over 10 bases. The CDR3 runs to 16 residues. V trimming: 0 bases; J trimming: 5 bases; junction bases outside the gene matches: 6. CDR1 LGHNA and CDR2 YSLEER come from the germline V gene.

The chain links TRBV2 to TRBJ2-1; TRBD1 is a possible D gene (6 bases). V was shortened by 6 bases and J by 6 bases, with 12 bases between the two germline ends. The CDR3 has 13 amino acids. Germline assignment: CDR1 SNHLY and CDR2 FYNNEI. The DNA of the CDR3 is TGTGCCAGCAGCCAGACAGGTTTCAATGAGCAGTTCTTC. It specifies CASSQTGFNEQFF.

The CDR3 DNA reads TGCGCCAGCAGCCAAGAACCGGGGTCGGAGCAGTACTTC. Amino acids: CASSQEPGSEQYF. The V gene is TRBV4-3, the J gene TRBJ2-7; D possibly corresponds to TRBD2 (5 bases). Germline V gene data show CDR1 as LGHNA and CDR2 as YSLEER. CDR3 length equals 13 residues. The germline V and J ends were trimmed by 0 bases and 7 bases, with 10 bases remaining between them.

The chain combines TRBV7-9 with TRBJ2-7; 10 bases are shared with TRBD1. The junction had 5 bases not matched to a gene; V was cut back by 5 bases and J by 4 bases. The CDR3 is 14 amino acids. Germline CDR1 and CDR2: SEHNR and FQNEAQ (reference sequence). CDR3 bases: TGTGCCAGCAGCATCCGGGACAGGGGTTACGAGCAGTACTTC. Amino acids: CASSIRDRGYEQYF. Looking up the rest from reference TRBV7-9 and TRBJ2-7 gives the full variable domain: DTGVSQNPRHKITKRGQNVTFRCDPISEHNRLYWYRQTLGQGPEFLTYFQNEAQLEKSRLLSDRFSAERPKGSFSTLEIQRTEQGDSAMYLCASSIRDRGYEQYFGPGTRLTVT.

The chain recombines TRBV5-1 with TRBJ2-2; 8 positions agree with TRBD2. The germline V gene encodes CDR1 SGHRS and CDR2 YFSETQ. The CDR3 consists of 16 residues. V gave up 3 bases and J gave up 2 bases; unmatched junction bases: 6. The CDR3 is CASSSGTRLNTGELFF. The CDR3 region has the DNA TGCGCCAGCAGCTCTGGGACTAGACTTAACACCGGGGAGCTGTTTTTT.

The chain has TRBV5-6 and TRBJ2-3; D might be TRBD2 (5 bases). Per germline, CDR1 SGHDT and CDR2 YYEEEE. This CDR3 is built from 14 residues. Trimming took 4 bases from V and 2 from J, leaving 11 bases between them. Here the CDR3 DNA reads TGTGCCAGCAGCCCGGACGGGAACACAGATACGCAGTATTTT. Its translation is CASSPDGNTDTQYF.

This clone was detected a few times. CDR3 in amino acids: CASSPRQGRGTEAFF. The CDR3 nucleotides are TGTGCCAGCAGCCCCCGACAGGGCAGAGGCACTGAAGCTTTCTTT. The chain carries TRBV7-8 and TRBJ1-1, with 7 positions matching TRBD1. In germline, CDR1 is SGHVS, CDR2 FQNEAQ. This CDR3 comprises 15 residues. V shed 5 bases, J shed 4 bases, and the junction held 10 bases outside the gene matches.

This clone was seen only a few times. This chain links TRBV4-3 with TRBJ1-2; the D gene is possibly TRBD1 (6 bases). V was shortened by 0 bases and J by 7 bases, with 15 bases between the two germline ends. The CDR3 is 15 residues long. CDR1 LGHNA and CDR2 YSLEER come from the germline V gene. CDR3 sequence (DNA): TGCGCCAGCAGCCAAGAAAACAGGGCGCTTTCTGGCTACACCTTC. This codes for CASSQENRALSGYTF.

At least ten counts were recorded for this clone. The genes are TRBV10-3 and TRBJ1-1, with a possible D match to TRBD1 (5 bases). Germline V gene sequence: CDR1 ENHRY, CDR2 SYGVKD. Trimming removed 4 bases from V and 7 bases from J, with 13 bases in between. CDR3 size: 13 residues. CDR3 protein: CAISGNTGGEAFF. The CDR3 coding sequence is TGTGCCATCAGTGGAAACACCGGGGGTGAAGCTTTCTTT.

V is TRBV11-3 and J is TRBJ2-3; a possible D gene is TRBD2 (6 bases). The CDR3 consists of 16 residues. Per the germline V gene, CDR1 is SGHNT and CDR2 is YENEEA. V lost 1 base and J 3 bases, leaving 14 bases between the germline ends. The CDR3 protein is CASSLGGGLRTDTQYF. CDR3 DNA sequence: TGTGCCAGCAGCTTAGGAGGAGGGTTGAGAACAGATACGCAGTATTTT.

Only one count was recorded for this clone. This chain joins TRBV5-6 and TRBJ2-2, with a weak D call TRBD2 (5 bases). This CDR3 is built from 16 residues. V was clipped by 1 base and J by 7 bases, with 17 bases between them. In germline, CDR1 is SGHDT, CDR2 YYEEEE. The CDR3 region is CASSLLKRSGSGELFF. The CDR3 coding sequence is TGTGCCAGCAGCTTGCTTAAACGGTCTGGGAGCGGGGAGCTGTTTTTT. The entire variable domain, with the rest obtained from reference TRBV5-6 and TRBJ2-2, is as follows: DAGVTQSPTHLIKTRGQQVTLRCSPKSGHDTVSWYQQALGQGPQFIFQYYEEEERQRGNFPDRFSGHQFPNYSSELNVNALLLGDSALYLCASSLLKRSGSGELFFGEGSRLTVL.

The chain links TRBV14 to TRBJ1-1; TRBD1 matches 9 bases. The V segment lost 1 base and the J segment 6 bases; nucleotides outside the gene matches: 3. The CDR3 runs to 14 residues. Germline V gene data show CDR1 as SGHDN and CDR2 as FVKESK. The chain's CDR3 is CASSQVQGAAEAFF. In DNA form, the CDR3 reads TGTGCCAGCAGCCAAGTACAGGGGGCTGCTGAAGCTTTCTTT.

The V and J genes are TRBV4-3 and TRBJ1-1, with TRBD1 identical over 7 bases. CDR1 LGHNA and CDR2 YSLEER come from the germline V gene. CDR3 length equals 13 residues. With V trimmed by 4 bases and J by 6 bases, 5 bases remained unmatched. The CDR3, as DNA: TGCGCCAGCAGCCCTAACGACAGGGCTGAAGCTTTCTTT. Translation gives CASSPNDRAEAFF.

J is TRBJ1-2 and V is TRBV6-5; 7 nucleotides agree with TRBD1. V shed 6 bases and J 5 bases; nucleotides not matched to a gene: 6. From germline, CDR1 is MNHEY and CDR2 SVGAGI. CDR3 length: 13 residues. This CDR3 is CASSPQGRYGYTF. CDR3 coding DNA: TGTGCCAGCAGCCCACAGGGGAGGTATGGCTACACCTTC.

This clone was counted a single time. V is TRBV4-2 and J is TRBJ2-7; possibly TRBD1 for D (8 bases). The V gene's germline CDR1 is LGHNA and CDR2 YNFKEQ. The CDR3 extends over 15 amino acids. Trimming left V 8 bases short and J 0 bases short, with 17 bases between. The CDR3 DNA reads as TGTGCCAGCCAACGAAACAGGGGGGGCTCCTACGAGCAGTACTTC. Its translation: CASQRNRGGSYEQYF.

This chain uses TRBV15 with TRBJ1-4, with 7 bases lining up with TRBD1. In germline, CDR1 is LNHNV, CDR2 YYDKDF (reference sequence). This CDR3 region has 15 residues. The V and J ends lost 1 base and 8 bases, in that order; junction bases with no gene match: 7. The CDR3 DNA sequence: TGTGCCACCAGCAGAGGTACAGGGGCGAGAGAAAAACTGTTTTTT. Translated: CATSRGTGAREKLFF.

The V and J genes are TRBV6-1 and TRBJ2-5; 7 bases agree with TRBD1. V gave up 2 bases and J gave up 5 bases; unmatched junction bases: 8. CDR1 is MNHNS and CDR2 is SASEGT in the germline V gene. This CDR3 region has 15 residues. The CDR3 region is CASSERSRGPETQYF. The CDR3 bases are TGTGCCAGCAGTGAAAGGTCTAGGGGGCCGGAGACCCAGTACTTC.

This clone was seen a few times. The gene calls are TRBV5-4 and TRBJ2-3, with a tentative D call TRBD1 (6 bases). The V and J ends lost 4 bases and 1 base respectively, with 16 bases between them. The CDR3 has 16 residues. Germline loops: CDR1 SGHNT, CDR2 YYREEE (reference sequence). The CDR3 sequence: CASSPQGDGGTDTQYF. For the CDR3, the DNA is TGTGCCAGCAGCCCACAGGGAGATGGGGGCACAGATACGCAGTATTTT.

This clone is medium-sized in the sample. The chain employs TRBV7-3 and TRBJ2-7; 8 positions match TRBD1. The CDR3 is 17 amino acids. Unmatched junction bases numbered 14, after V lost 5 bases and J lost 2 bases. Germline-derived CDR1 and CDR2 are SGHTA and FQGTGA. The DNA for the CDR3 is TGTGCCAGCAGCCCACAGGGGGGTCCTACAACCCCCTACGAGCAGTACTTC. This encodes CASSPQGGPTTPYEQYF.

The genes are TRBV5-1 and TRBJ1-2; the D gene is possibly TRBD1 (5 bases). V lost 0 bases and J lost 4, with 7 bases in between. Germline-derived CDR1 and CDR2 are SGHRS and YFSETQ. This CDR3 contains 13 residues. The CDR3 here is CASSLGGSYGYTF. The DNA for the CDR3 is TGCGCCAGCAGCTTGGGGGGCAGCTATGGCTACACCTTC.

The V and J genes are TRBV7-2 and TRBJ2-1, with D hard to call. From germline, CDR1 is SGHTA and CDR2 FQGNSA. This CDR3 has 13 amino acids. V was clipped by 4 bases and J by 8 bases, with 12 bases between them. CDR3 amino acids: CASSWRPLDEQFF. DNA for the CDR3: TGTGCCAGCAGCTGGAGACCCCTCGATGAGCAGTTCTTC.